One sample yielded the 14 T cell receptor beta chains listed below, sequenced in a study of shared clonotypes between healthy human individuals. Profiled with immunoSEQ multiplex PCR; TCRdb holds only in-frame clones, not every one. The sample contains approximately 1.1 million clones, approximately 78% of which appear only once. Sequencing was carried out using memory CD4+ T cells from PBMCs. The subset here: CD45RA-negative fraction. The source is a young man in good health. Some clones in this sample may be carry-over from other donors' samples.

The chain recombines TRBV19 with TRBJ2-1; TRBD2 might be the D (6 bases). Germline lookup yields CDR1 LNHDA and CDR2 SQIVND (reference sequence). The CDR3 runs to 15 residues. Deletions cut 3 bases from V and 2 bases from J, with 11 bases between. CDR3 region: CASSIYGGTYNEQFF. In DNA, the CDR3 is TGTGCCAGTAGTATTTACGGCGGGACCTACAATGAGCAGTTCTTC. The full variable domain, its missing parts supplied by reference TRBV19 and TRBJ2-1, is DGGITQSPKYLFRKEGQNVTLSCEQNLNHDAMYWYRQDPGQGLRLIYYSQIVNDFQKGDIAEGYSVSREKKESFPLTVTSAQKNPTAFYLCASSIYGGTYNEQFFGPGTRLTVL.

V is TRBV30 and J is TRBJ1-2; D is unresolved. The CDR3 has 13 residues. Germline V lookup: CDR1 GTSNPN, CDR2 SVGIG (reference sequence). V gave up 0 bases and J gave up 13 bases, with 18 bases separating them. CDR3 nucleotides: TGTGCCTGGAGTGTAGGGCCTGTGACCCCTTGCACCTTC. It codes for CAWSVGPVTPCTF.

This rearrangement joins TRBV5-1 to TRBJ2-5, with TRBD1 matching over 7 bases. TRBJ2-7 matches the DNA end more closely, so the J call is doubtful. This CDR3 is built from 17 residues. Germline V lookup: CDR1 SGHRS, CDR2 YFSETQ. CDR3 coding DNA: TGCGCCAGCTCGAAGGGGGTCCGGGACAGCCTCCCTTACGAGCAGTACTTC. This codes for CASSKGVRDSLPYEQYF.

The chain recombines TRBV5-1 with TRBJ2-1; the match to TRBD2 covers 10 bases. Germline trimming cut 1 base from V and 6 bases from J; bases unmatched to any gene: 4. This CDR3 comprises 15 residues. Germline CDR1 is SGHRS and CDR2 is YFSETQ. CDR3 sequence: CASSLLAGAANEQFF. Written as DNA, the CDR3 is TGCGCCAGCAGCTTGCTAGCGGGAGCCGCCAATGAGCAGTTCTTC.

The J gene is TRBJ2-7, the V gene TRBV18, with a weak D call TRBD1 (6 bases). Looked up from germline, CDR1 is KGHSH and CDR2 is LQKENI. Trimming removed 4 bases from V and 4 bases from J, with 11 bases in between. The CDR3 consists of 13 residues. Here the CDR3 reads CASSQKGGYEQYF. CDR3 sequence (DNA): TGTGCCAGCTCACAAAAAGGGGGATACGAGCAGTACTTC.

The rearrangement joins TRBV27 to TRBJ2-1; 13 bases are a match to TRBD2. Germline CDR1 MNHEY, CDR2 SMNVEV (reference sequence). The CDR3 has 15 residues. V was pared by 3 bases and J by 12 bases, with 8 bases of the junction left unmatched. The DNA of the CDR3 is TGTGCCAGCAGTTTCGGGACTAGCGGGATCGGATGGCAGTTCTTC. Its translation: CASSFGTSGIGWQFF.

The chain recombines TRBV5-1 with TRBJ2-2, with 7 positions matching TRBD1. This CDR3 is built from 17 residues. The germline V gene encodes CDR1 SGHRS and CDR2 YFSETQ. J was trimmed by 2 bases and V by 0 bases; bases with no gene match: 7. The chain's CDR3 is CASSLGGWDRNTGELFF. The CDR3 DNA is TGCGCCAGCAGCTTGGGAGGTTGGGACAGAAACACCGGGGAGCTGTTTTTT.

The chain has TRBV28 and TRBJ2-1; D call uncertain. V was shortened by 4 bases and J by 0 bases, with 16 bases between the two germline ends. The CDR3 contains 17 residues. Germline lookup yields CDR1 MDHEN and CDR2 SYDVKM. For the CDR3, the DNA is TGTGCCAGCAGTTCCCCCAGTGTCCCGAGCTCCTACAATGAGCAGTTCTTC. Translation: CASSSPSVPSSYNEQFF.

The chain combines TRBV30 with TRBJ2-3, with D possibly TRBD2 on 6 matching bases. The CDR3 totals 14 residues. The ends were cut back, 5 bases at V and 2 bases at J, with 14 bases in the middle. Germline CDR1 reads GTSNPN; CDR2 reads SVGIG (reference sequence). The CDR3 loop reads CAWAGFGTTDTQYF. The CDR3 DNA reads TGTGCCTGGGCGGGGTTCGGGACCACAGATACGCAGTATTTT.

This chain joins TRBV7-2 and TRBJ2-4; D is ambiguous. Trimming pared 5 bases from V and 1 base from J, leaving 15 bases between. The CDR3 consists of 16 residues. The germline V gene has CDR1 SGHTA and CDR2 FQGNSA. CDR3 DNA: TGTGCCAGCAGCCCGTTACCAGCTACTGCCAAAAACATTCAGTACTTC. Residues: CASSPLPATAKNIQYF.

This clone was observed once. The rearrangement links TRBV28 to TRBJ2-5; no reliable D call. The J call is in doubt because the DNA end fits TRBJ2-7 better. The CDR3 contains 12 residues. Germline V lookup: CDR1 MDHEN, CDR2 SYDVKM. The CDR3 sequence: CASSPRIYEQYF. In DNA form, the CDR3 reads TGTGCCAGCAGCCCCAGAATCTACGAGCAGTACTTC.

CDR3 sequence reads: CASSLFGGAGNQPQHF. CDR3 nucleotide sequence: TGTGCCAGCAGCTTGTTCGGGGGAGCGGGCAATCAGCCCCAGCATTTT. The V and J genes are TRBV7-9 and TRBJ1-5; tentative D call: TRBD1 (5 bases). This CDR3 is 16 amino acids long. The V end lost 3 bases, the J end lost 2 bases, and 14 bases lay between the germline ends. Germline V gives CDR1 SEHNR, CDR2 FQNEAQ (reference sequence).

The chain carries TRBV11-2 and TRBJ1-2; D possibly corresponds to TRBD1 (5 bases). The CDR3 runs 14 residues. V was cut by 3 bases and J by 4 bases, with 12 bases left in between. Germline V CDR1 and CDR2: SGHAT, FQNNGV. The CDR3 reads CASSLGEVPYGYTF. DNA for the CDR3: TGTGCCAGCAGCTTGGGGGAAGTCCCCTATGGCTACACCTTC.

The V gene is TRBV11-2, the J gene TRBJ2-7, with TRBD1 identical over 8 bases. Germline V gene data show CDR1 as SGHAT and CDR2 as FQNNGV. This CDR3 is built from 15 residues. V was pared by 1 base and J by 6 bases, with 8 bases of the junction left unmatched. The CDR3 nucleotides are TGTGCCAGCAGCTTAGTTCAGGGGGCTAGCAGCGAGCAGTACTTC. This codes for CASSLVQGASSEQYF.